The next 19 T cell receptor beta chains were all read from a single sample in a study of cytotoxic CD8 clonotypes in ibrutinib-treated CLL (dated by TCRdb to the early 2020s). Libraries came from the immunoSEQ multiplex PCR assay. Imported from immuneACCESS, the table was reduced by TCRdb to in-frame sequences with V and J called. These copies leave out some clones; in studies compared against another copy, an unresolved V gene accounts for under half, and the cause of the remainder is not known. Across this sample there are 140,000 to 150,000 clones, with about 78% seen only once. The top ten hold 5% to 5.5% of the sample. In the paper's terms, the time point label means: approximately 2 years on ibrutinib. Sequences were derived from PBMCs, sampled after 24 months of ibrutinib treatment. Source of these receptors: a human donor with chronic lymphocytic leukemia.

This clone was detected a few times. The rearrangement links TRBV30 to TRBJ1-5; tentative D call: TRBD1 (5 bases). The germline V and J ends were trimmed by 0 bases and 6 bases, with 15 bases remaining between them. The germline gives CDR1 GTSNPN, CDR2 SVGIG (reference sequence). The CDR3 has 15 amino acids. The CDR3 DNA sequence: TGTGCCTGGAGTGTAGGGCAGGGCTCCGGTCAGCCCCAGCATTTT. It encodes CAWSVGQGSGQPQHF. Drawing the rest from reference TRBV30 and TRBJ1-5, the complete variable domain is SQTIHQWPATLVQPVGSPLSLECTVEGTSNPNLYWYRQAAGRGLQLLFYSVGIGQISSEVPQNLSASRPQDRQFILSSKKLLLSDSGFYLCAWSVGQGSGQPQHFGDGTRLSIL.

This clone was recorded only once. The rearrangement uses TRBV18 and TRBJ1-4, with D uncertain. The germline gives CDR1 KGHSH, CDR2 LQKENI. CDR3 size: 14 residues. The ends were cut back, 4 bases at V and 8 bases at J, with 14 bases in the middle. In nucleotides, the CDR3 is TGTGCCAGCTCACGCGAGACAAGCGTCGAAAAACTGTTTTTT. This encodes CASSRETSVEKLFF.

The gene calls are TRBV7-9 and TRBJ1-2, with D uncertain. CDR3 size: 10 residues. With 8 bases removed from V and 3 bases from J, the gap between germline ends came to 4 bases. Per germline, CDR1 SEHNR and CDR2 FQNEAQ (reference sequence). The DNA of the CDR3 is TGTGCCAGCGCGGACTATGGCTACACCTTC. This translates into CASADYGYTF.

This clone was recorded many times. The CDR3: CAISTGPGGYTF. CDR3 DNA sequence: TGTGCCATCAGTACAGGGCCTGGTGGCTACACCTTC. V is TRBV10-3 and J is TRBJ1-2, with D possibly matching TRBD1 (6 bases). The V end was cut by 5 bases, the J end by 7 bases, with 11 bases between. From germline, CDR1 is ENHRY and CDR2 SYGVKD. The CDR3 spans 12 residues.

The chain recombines TRBV7-3 with TRBJ2-2; possibly TRBD1 for D (6 bases). Germline assignment: CDR1 SGHTA and CDR2 FQGTGA. Between the trimmed V and J ends, which lost 6 bases and 1 base, there was a span of 6 bases. The length of the CDR3 is 13 residues. CDR3 DNA sequence: TGTGCCAGCAGGGGACAGAACACCGGGGAGCTGTTTTTT. Its translation is CASRGQNTGELFF.

V and J are TRBV7-2 and TRBJ2-5, with D possibly matching TRBD2 (7 bases). The V end was cut by 1 base, the J end by 5 bases, with 14 bases between. The length of the CDR3 is 15 residues. Germline V gene data show CDR1 as SGHTA and CDR2 as FQGNSA. DNA of the CDR3: TGTGCCAGCAGCTTAGTGGGGGGGCCTGGGGAGACCCAGTACTTC. The encoded protein is CASSLVGGPGETQYF.

CDR3 residues: CASSYPGTLPFF. CDR3 in DNA: TGTGCCAGCAGCTATCCCGGGACTCTGCCGTTCTTC. The chain recombines TRBV7-3 with TRBJ2-1, with a possible D match to TRBD2 (6 bases). Germline V gene lookup returns CDR1 SGHTA and CDR2 FQGTGA. The CDR3 spans 12 residues. Trimming left V 4 bases short and J 15 bases short, with 16 bases between.

The chain couples TRBV27 to TRBJ2-3, with TRBD2 identical over 10 bases. Germline CDR1 MNHEY, CDR2 SMNVEV (reference sequence). V lost 10 bases, J lost 2 bases, and 6 bases stayed unmatched. This CDR3 contains 14 residues. The CDR3 region has the DNA TGTGCCAACTCAACTAGCGGGGCCACAGATACGCAGTATTTT. It is translated as CANSTSGATDTQYF.

The J gene is TRBJ2-3, the V gene TRBV18; tentative D call: TRBD2 (6 bases). This CDR3 is 14 amino acids long. CDR1 is KGHSH, CDR2 LQKENI, per germline. The V and J ends lost 3 bases and 2 bases respectively, with 9 bases between them. The CDR3 bases are TGTGCCAGCTCACCCGGAGGGACCACAGATACGCAGTATTTT. It encodes CASSPGGTTDTQYF. Using reference TRBV18 and TRBJ2-3 for the parts outside the CDR3, the full variable domain is NAGVMQNPRHLVRRRGQEARLRCSPMKGHSHVYWYRQLPEEGLKFMVYLQKENIIDESGMPKERFSAEFPKEGPSILRIQQVVRGDSAAYFCASSPGGTTDTQYFGPGTRLTVL.

The rearrangement uses TRBV7-2 and TRBJ2-5, with unresolved D. The V gene lost 1 base and the J gene lost 4 bases, with 13 bases spanning the gap. CDR1 is SGHTA, CDR2 FQGNSA, per germline. CDR3 length: 15 amino acids. The CDR3, as DNA: TGTGCCAGCAGCTTAGGTCCCGACGCCGGAGAGACCCAGTACTTC. Translated, it gives CASSLGPDAGETQYF.

The chain joins TRBV18 to TRBJ2-5, with D uncertain. The CDR3 sequence is 13 residues long. CDR1 and CDR2 from the germline V gene are KGHSH and LQKENI. V dropped 3 bases and J dropped 2 bases, with 7 bases sitting between them. This CDR3 reads CASSPLPQETQYF. CDR3 nucleotides: TGTGCCAGCTCACCTCTTCCTCAAGAGACCCAGTACTTC.

The rearrangement uses TRBV18 and TRBJ1-2; unclear D gene. The CDR3 extends over 15 amino acids. With 3 bases removed from V and 0 bases from J, the gap between germline ends came to 11 bases. CDR1 is KGHSH and CDR2 is LQKENI in the germline V gene. Here the CDR3 DNA reads TGTGCCAGCTCACCCGGCTCGGCAGCTAACTATGGCTACACCTTC. Protein sequence: CASSPGSAANYGYTF.

The rearrangement links TRBV7-6 to TRBJ2-2; D is uncertain. V lost 1 base to trimming and J lost 1 base, with 1 base between them. The CDR3 sequence is 13 residues long. In germline, CDR1 is SGHVS, CDR2 FNYEAQ. The CDR3 DNA sequence: TGTGCCAGCAGCTTAGGGAACACCGGGGAGCTGTTTTTT. Its protein product is CASSLGNTGELFF.

This chain joins TRBV6-5 and TRBJ1-1; D is unclear. Germline-derived CDR1 and CDR2 are MNHEY and SVGAGI. The CDR3 has 13 residues. Trimming pared 4 bases from V and 7 bases from J, leaving 13 bases between. CDR3 loop: CASSSRAWGEAFF. For the CDR3, the DNA is TGTGCCAGCAGTTCACGGGCCTGGGGTGAAGCTTTCTTT.

V and J are TRBV5-4 and TRBJ2-7; 8 bases agree with TRBD1. V lost 4 bases, J lost 3 bases, and 6 bases stayed unmatched. In germline, CDR1 is SGHNT, CDR2 YYREEE (reference sequence). CDR3 length: 14 amino acids. The DNA of the CDR3 is TGTGCCAGCAGCGGGGGGACAGGTGGCTACGAGCAGTACTTC. Its translation: CASSGGTGGYEQYF.

This sequence joins TRBV18 and TRBJ1-2; 7 bases are shared with TRBD1. Germline CDR1 KGHSH, CDR2 LQKENI. V lost 5 bases to trimming and J lost 12 bases; unmatched junction nucleotides: 12. This CDR3 spans 13 amino acids. The DNA for the CDR3 is TGTGCCAGCTCAGTAGGGACAGCCAAACCAGACACCTTC. This sequence encodes CASSVGTAKPDTF.

This clone was seen only once. This rearrangement joins TRBV4-3 to TRBJ1-1; D might be TRBD1 (6 bases). Deletions cut 1 base from V and 7 bases from J, with 13 bases between. CDR3 length: 14 residues. Germline V CDR1 and CDR2: LGHNA, YSLEER. DNA for the CDR3: TGCGCCAGCAGCCAAGGCCAGGGAGGGGGTGAAGCTTTCTTT. Its protein product is CASSQGQGGGEAFF.

The chain uses TRBV15 and TRBJ1-2, with TRBD1 identical over 9 bases. The CDR3 covers 17 residues. Trimming removed 0 bases from V and 4 bases from J; junction bases left unmatched: 9. CDR1 and CDR2 (germline): LNHNV, YYDKDF (reference sequence). The CDR3 nucleotides are TGTGCCACCAGCAGAGAGATAGGGGGGGACAGGGCCTATGGCTACACCTTC. This gives the protein CATSREIGGDRAYGYTF. The variable domain in full, completed from reference TRBV15 and TRBJ1-2, reads DAMVIQNPRYQVTQFGKPVTLSCSQTLNHNVMYWYQQKSSQAPKLLFHYYDKDFNNEADTPDNFQSRRPNTSFCFLDIRSPGLGDTAMYLCATSREIGGDRAYGYTFGSGTRLTVV.

The chain joins TRBV2 to TRBJ1-1; 8 bases line up with TRBD1. Trimming took 8 bases from V and 4 from J; bases not matched to a gene: 9. This CDR3 has 14 amino acids. Germline-derived CDR1 and CDR2 are SNHLY and FYNNEI. CDR3 loop: CASARTGLGTEAFF. The CDR3 nucleotides are TGTGCCAGCGCAAGGACAGGGTTAGGCACTGAAGCTTTCTTT.